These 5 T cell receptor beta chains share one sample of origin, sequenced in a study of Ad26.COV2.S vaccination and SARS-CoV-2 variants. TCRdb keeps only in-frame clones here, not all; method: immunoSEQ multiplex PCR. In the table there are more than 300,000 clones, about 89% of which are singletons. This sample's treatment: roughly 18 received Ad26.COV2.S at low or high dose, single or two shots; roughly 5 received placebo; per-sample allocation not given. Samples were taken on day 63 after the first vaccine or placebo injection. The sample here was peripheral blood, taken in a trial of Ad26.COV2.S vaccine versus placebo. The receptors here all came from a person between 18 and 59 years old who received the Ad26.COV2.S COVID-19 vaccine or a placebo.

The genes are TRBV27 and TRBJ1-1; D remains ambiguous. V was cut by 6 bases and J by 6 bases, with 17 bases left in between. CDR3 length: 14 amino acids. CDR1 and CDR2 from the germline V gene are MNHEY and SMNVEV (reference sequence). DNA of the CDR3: TGTGCCAGCAGAGTAACCAGTGGGCCTTCTGAAGCTTTCTTT. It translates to CASRVTSGPSEAFF.

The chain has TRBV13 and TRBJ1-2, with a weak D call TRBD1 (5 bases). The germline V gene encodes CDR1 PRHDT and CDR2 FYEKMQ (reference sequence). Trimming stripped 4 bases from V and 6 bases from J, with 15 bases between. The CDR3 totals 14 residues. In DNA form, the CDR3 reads TGTGCCAGCAGCTCAACGGCTGGGGGGGATGGCTACACCTTC. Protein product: CASSSTAGGDGYTF.

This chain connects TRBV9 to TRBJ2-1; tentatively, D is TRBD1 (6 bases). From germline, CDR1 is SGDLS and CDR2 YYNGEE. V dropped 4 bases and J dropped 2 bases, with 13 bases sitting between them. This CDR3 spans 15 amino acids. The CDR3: CASSTSGVPYNEQFF. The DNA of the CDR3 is TGTGCCAGCAGCACATCAGGGGTCCCCTACAATGAGCAGTTCTTC.

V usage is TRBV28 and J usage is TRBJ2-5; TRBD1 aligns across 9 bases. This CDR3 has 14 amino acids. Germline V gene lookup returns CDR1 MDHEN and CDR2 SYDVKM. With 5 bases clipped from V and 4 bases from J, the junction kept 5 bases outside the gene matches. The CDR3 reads CASSRTGALETQYF. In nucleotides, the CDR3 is TGTGCCAGCAGTAGGACAGGGGCCCTAGAGACCCAGTACTTC.

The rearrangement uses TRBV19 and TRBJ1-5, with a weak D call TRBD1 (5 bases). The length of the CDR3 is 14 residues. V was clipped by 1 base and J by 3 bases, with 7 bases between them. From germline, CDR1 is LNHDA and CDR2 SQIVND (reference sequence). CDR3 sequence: CASSIGQINQPQHF. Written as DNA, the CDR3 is TGTGCCAGTAGTATAGGACAGATCAATCAGCCCCAGCATTTT.